The 3 T cell receptor beta chains below were found in one sample sequenced in a study of read filtering for tumor transcriptome and immune sequencing. The library was built from about 400 ng RNA with molecular barcoded adaptors for alpha/delta and beta/gamma chains. Using its own MiXCR run on the reads, TCRdb lists one record per CDR3 protein. The table shows 20,000 to 25,000 distinct CDR3 sequences, with roughly 13% occurring only once. Input material: a population of CD138-negative cells sorted from bone marrow. These TCRs come from a donor aged 40 or over with multiple myeloma.

This clonotype occurred many times. This chain joins TRBV29-1 and TRBJ2-3; D possibly uses TRBD1 or TRBD2 (5 bases each). This CDR3 region has 13 residues. The germline V and J ends were trimmed by 3 bases and 3 bases, with 10 bases remaining between them. The V gene's germline CDR1 is SQVTM and CDR2 ANQGSEA. The CDR3 region is CSVDGGGTDTQYF. CDR3 DNA: TGCAGCGTTGACGGTGGGGGAACAGATACGCAGTATTTT.

This clonotype was found many times. The chain joins TRBV7-3 to TRBJ2-7, with 11 bases that match TRBD2. The V segment lost 0 bases and the J segment 7 bases; nucleotides outside the gene matches: 2. This CDR3 has 14 residues. Germline V lookup: CDR1 SGHTA, CDR2 FQGTGA. CDR3 nucleotides: TGTGCCAGCAGCTTAACTAGCGGGAGGGGAGAGCAGTACTTC. Its translation: CASSLTSGRGEQYF.

This clonotype was picked up many times. The V call is TRBV29-1, the J call TRBJ2-7; D might be TRBD2 (6 bases). Between the trimmed V and J ends, which lost 4 bases and 0 bases, there was a span of 10 bases. Germline CDR1 SQVTM, CDR2 ANQGSEA. There are 13 residues in the CDR3. The CDR3 loop reads CSVVPGVSYEQYF. The CDR3 region has the DNA TGCAGCGTTGTACCGGGAGTCTCCTACGAGCAGTACTTC.